This T cell receptor (beta chain) was found in a study of tumor and adjacent non-tumor tissue in lung cancer. Overall study: Some 3.9 million productive TCRbeta reads were obtained per sample on average. General study results and limits: TCR diversity was significantly greater in tumor than normal lung tissue.

Three rounds of nested PCR, following a modified ARM-PCR protocol, produced the TCRbeta library. TCRdb fed the multiplex PCR reads into MiXCR, producing one record per CDR3 protein. This sample has 71,000 or so distinct CDR3 sequences, with roughly 76% found just once. CDR1 and CDR2 (germline): SQVTM, ANQGSEA. With termini counted, the CDR3 has 16 amino acids. No cell sorting was done before RNA was extracted from the tissue. A note on this clonotype: Its antigen is currently unknown. Because the CDR3's place on the DNA is in doubt, the DNA is left out and the CDR3 is given as listed by TCRdb.

The source material was lung tumor tissue. The TCR sequence derives from a woman aged 45-59 years with non-small cell lung cancer. The chain recombines TRBV29-1 with TRBJ2-6; TRBD2 was called by the table and not checked on the DNA. The CDR3 sequence: CSIWALGSSGANVLTF.